The sequence of this T cell receptor (beta chain) was determined in a study of T-cell memory formation after mild COVID-19. This clonotype was picked up many times. The germline V gene encodes CDR1 SGHVS and CDR2 FNYEAQ. The V and J ends lost 5 bases and 3 bases respectively, with 15 bases between them. The CDR3 is made up of 15 amino acids. Each CDR3 protein gets one entry after TCRdb re-called the 5' RACE reads with MiXCR. The table has some 48,000 distinct CDR3 sequences, approximately 12% seen once. The receptor was derived from a man aged 18 to 35 who had mild COVID-19 (a few samples of this study predate the infection). Cell type and time point are not known. The sequencing sample was made of PBMCs or a T cell subset sorted from them (not recorded which). V usage is TRBV7-6 and J usage is TRBJ2-3, with TRBD2 as a possible D gene (7 bases). For the CDR3, the DNA is TGTGCCAGCAGCGGGGCCGGGGGGCGTACAGATACGCAGTATTTT. Translating it yields CASSGAGGRTDTQYF.